This T cell receptor (beta chain) originates from a study of T cell responses to AZD1222 COVID-19 vaccine. TCRdb's table, derived via immunoSEQ multiplex PCR, lists solely in-frame clones and lacks some. The sample consists of 160,000 or so clones, roughly 88% of them appearing once. A note on this clone: Its antigen is not known.

This CDR3 spans 16 amino acids. The V end was cut by 0 bases, the J end by 3 bases, with 14 bases between. Per the germline V gene, CDR1 is SNHLY and CDR2 is FYNNEI. Study results and caveats: Within unmutated variant regions lay the reported targets of nearly half of spike-specific TCRs.

The chain couples TRBV2 to TRBJ1-1; maybe TRBD1 (6 bases). The sample consisted of peripheral blood, taken 28 days after the second AZD1222 dose. The sequence derives from an adult who received the AZD1222 COVID-19 vaccine. CDR3 DNA: TGTGCCAGCAGTGAAGCGCTTGGGGGCGCGGACACTGAAGCTTTCTTT. Translated, it gives CASSEALGGADTEAFF.